This record covers a single T cell receptor (beta chain). The target antigen is unknown. V dropped 7 bases and J dropped 6 bases, with 18 bases sitting between them. The CDR3 is 14 residues long. Per the germline V gene, CDR1 is MDHEN and CDR2 is SYDVKM. These data belong to a study of T cell responses to AZD1222 COVID-19 vaccine. Across the study: Pooling of second doses given at about 4 or about 12 weeks was done. Study observations and caveats: Among the donors, most were white British and more were female, and clonal diversity was possibly underestimated.

Repertoires were generated with immunoSEQ multiplex PCR, while TCRdb's copy carries only in-frame clones and drops some. The repertoire includes more than 110,000 clones, around 90% of them detected once, and 5.5% to 6.5% sits in the top ten. J is TRBJ1-1 and V is TRBV28; no firm D call. This sequence was found in an adult in good health. The source was peripheral blood, collected on day 0 of AZD1222 vaccination. As DNA, the CDR3 is TGTGCCAGCACCCCCTCGATGAGGCCAGCTGAAGCTTTCTTT. Translation: CASTPSMRPAEAFF.